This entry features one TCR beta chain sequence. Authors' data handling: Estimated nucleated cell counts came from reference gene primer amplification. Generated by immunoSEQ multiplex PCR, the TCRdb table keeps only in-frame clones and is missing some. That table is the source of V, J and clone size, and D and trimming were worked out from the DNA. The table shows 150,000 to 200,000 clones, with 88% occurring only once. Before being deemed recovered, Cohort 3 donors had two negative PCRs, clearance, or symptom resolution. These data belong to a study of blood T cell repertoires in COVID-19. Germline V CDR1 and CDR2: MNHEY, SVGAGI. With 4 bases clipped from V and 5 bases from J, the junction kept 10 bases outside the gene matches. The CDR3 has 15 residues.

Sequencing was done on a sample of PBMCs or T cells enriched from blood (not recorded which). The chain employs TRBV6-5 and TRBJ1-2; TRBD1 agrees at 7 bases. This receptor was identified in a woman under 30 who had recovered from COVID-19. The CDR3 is CASSSTPGQLYGYTF. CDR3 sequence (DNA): TGTGCCAGCAGTTCCACACCGGGACAGTTATATGGCTACACCTTC.